Shown below are 2 T cell receptor beta chains from a single sample sequenced in a study of control samples from healthy donors and cancer patients. Sequencing used immunoSEQ multiplex PCR; TCRdb keeps in-frame clones, though not all of them. The sample yields about 150,000 clones, 92% seen once. Sample: blood. Receptor source: a woman aged 30 to 39 in good health.

This rearrangement joins TRBV5-4 to TRBJ2-7; 14 nucleotides align to TRBD2. Per the germline V gene, CDR1 is SGHNT and CDR2 is YYREEE (reference sequence). Trimming took 4 bases from V and 4 from J; bases not matched to a gene: 4. This CDR3 has 15 amino acids. Written as DNA, the CDR3 is TGTGCCAGCAGCGAGGGACTAGCGGGGGATTACGAGCAGTACTTC. Its protein product is CASSEGLAGDYEQYF. Based on the CDR3 plus reference TRBV5-4 and TRBJ2-7, the full variable domain is ETGVTQSPTHLIKTRGQQVTLRCSSQSGHNTVSWYQQALGQGPQFIFQYYREEENGRGNFPPRFSGLQFPNYSSELNVNALELDDSALYLCASSEGLAGDYEQYFGPGTRLTVT.

This CDR3 is CASSETGVISQYF. For the CDR3, the DNA is TGTGCCAGCAGTGAGACAGGGGTAATTTCCCAGTACTTC. V and J are TRBV6-1 and TRBJ2-5; TRBD1 agrees at 8 bases. J gave up 9 bases and V 3 bases, and 6 bases lay outside the gene matches. The CDR3 is 13 amino acids. CDR1 MNHNS and CDR2 SASEGT come from the germline V gene.